The 3 T cell receptor beta chains reported below all come from one sample, sequenced in a study of T cells in women clearing cervical HPV infection. TCRdb keeps only in-frame clones here, not all; method: immunoSEQ multiplex PCR. The sample includes tens of thousands of clones. The sequenced sample consisted of blood buffy coat. The receptors shown here come from a woman aged 18-69 years with a cervical HPV16 infection that either progressed to CIN3+ or cleared (not recorded which).

With regard to this clone: Read coverage stops 3 residues before the CDR3 terminus; the germline J gene supplies the remainder. The J gene is TRBJ2-3, the V gene TRBV6-2 or TRBV6-3; 14 nucleotides agree with TRBD2. The CDR3 covers 16 residues. V shed 6 bases and J 4 bases; nucleotides not matched to a gene: 6. CDR1 and CDR2 from the germline V gene are MNHEY and SVGEGT. This CDR3 is CASRPGLAGGPDTQYF. CDR3 DNA, as far as it was read: TGTGCCAGCAGACCAGGACTAGCGGGAGGACCAGATACG.

A remark on this clone: The read falls 3 residues short of the CDR3 end, and the missing part is taken from the germline J gene. The rearrangement joins TRBV5-1 to TRBJ1-1; 7 bases match TRBD1. This CDR3 has 14 residues. CDR1 SGHRS and CDR2 YFSETQ come from the germline V gene. Trimming took 2 bases from V and 5 from J; bases not matched to a gene: 6. CDR3 DNA, as far as it was read: TGCGCCAGCAGCTTTGACAGGGTAGGGACTGAA. This encodes CASSFDRVGTE. The full CDR3 protein is CASSFDRVGTEAFF.

Of note for this clone: The read stops 3 residues short of the end of the CDR3; the missing end is completed from the germline J gene. This chain links TRBV10-2 with TRBJ2-7; a weak D match, TRBD1 (5 bases). Deletions cut 2 bases from V and 2 bases from J, with 10 bases between. The CDR3 length is 14 residues. Germline V lookup: CDR1 WSHSY, CDR2 SAAADI. The DNA read from the CDR3 is TGCGCCAGCAGTGAGACAGGTTATCCCTACGAG. Translating it yields CASSETGYPYE. The entire CDR3 protein is CASSETGYPYEQYF.